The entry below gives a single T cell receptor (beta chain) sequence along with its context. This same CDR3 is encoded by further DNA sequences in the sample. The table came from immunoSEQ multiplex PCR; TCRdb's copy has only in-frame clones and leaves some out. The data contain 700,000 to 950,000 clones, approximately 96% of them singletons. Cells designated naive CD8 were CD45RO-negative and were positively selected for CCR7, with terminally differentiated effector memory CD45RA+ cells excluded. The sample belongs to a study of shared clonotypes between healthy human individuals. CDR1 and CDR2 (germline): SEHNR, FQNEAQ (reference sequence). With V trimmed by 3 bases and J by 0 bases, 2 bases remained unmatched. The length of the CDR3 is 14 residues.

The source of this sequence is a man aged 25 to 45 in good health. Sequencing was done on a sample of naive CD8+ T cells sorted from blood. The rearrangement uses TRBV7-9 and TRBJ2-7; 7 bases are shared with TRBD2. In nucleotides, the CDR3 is TGTGCCAGCAGCTTTACGGGAGGCTCCTACGAGCAGTACTTC. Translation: CASSFTGGSYEQYF.